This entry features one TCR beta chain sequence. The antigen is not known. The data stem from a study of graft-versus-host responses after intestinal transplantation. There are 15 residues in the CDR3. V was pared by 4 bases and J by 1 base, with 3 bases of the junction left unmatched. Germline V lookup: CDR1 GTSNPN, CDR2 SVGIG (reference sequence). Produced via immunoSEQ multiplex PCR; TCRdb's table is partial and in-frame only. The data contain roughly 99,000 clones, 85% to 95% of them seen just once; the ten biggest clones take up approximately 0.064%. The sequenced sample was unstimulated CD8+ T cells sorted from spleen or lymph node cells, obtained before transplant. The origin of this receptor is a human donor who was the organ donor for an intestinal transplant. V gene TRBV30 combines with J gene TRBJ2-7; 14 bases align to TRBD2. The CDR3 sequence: CAWTRLAGGSYEQYF. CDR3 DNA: TGTGCCTGGACCCGACTAGCGGGAGGGTCCTACGAGCAGTACTTC.